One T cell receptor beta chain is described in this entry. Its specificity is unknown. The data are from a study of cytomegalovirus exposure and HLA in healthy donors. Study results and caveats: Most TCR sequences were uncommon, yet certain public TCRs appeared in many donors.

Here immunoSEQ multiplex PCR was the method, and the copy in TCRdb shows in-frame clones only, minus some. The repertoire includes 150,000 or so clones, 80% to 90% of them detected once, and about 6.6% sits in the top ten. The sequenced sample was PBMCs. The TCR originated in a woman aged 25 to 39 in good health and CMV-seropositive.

CDR3 amino acids: CASLLAGAETQYF. Here the CDR3 DNA reads TGTGCCAGCCTACTAGCGGGAGCGGAGACCCAGTACTTC. The rearrangement links TRBV2 to TRBJ2-5; 11 bases map to TRBD2. This CDR3 contains 13 residues. With V trimmed by 8 bases and J by 5 bases, 4 bases remained unmatched. Germline-derived CDR1 and CDR2 are SNHLY and FYNNEI.